This paragraph reports one T cell receptor (beta chain). Its antigen is not known. At the time of sampling, donors were nominally healthy, though unrecorded immune exposures were likely. This sample stems from a study of cytomegalovirus exposure and HLA in healthy donors. Study observations and caveats: Among TCR sequences, most were rare, though some public TCRs appeared in many donors. Common viral pathogens seemed, in a later analysis, to connect with several of the most significant clusters. Cytomegalovirus status was reportedly diagnosed by the classifier with high sensitivity and specificity.

The CDR3 extends over 15 amino acids. Germline assignment: CDR1 LGHNA and CDR2 YNFKEQ. V was clipped by 0 bases and J by 0 bases, with 6 bases between them. 60 Vbeta and 13 Jbeta primers were used in PCR. TCRdb keeps only in-frame clones here, not all; method: immunoSEQ multiplex PCR. The sample consists of about 140,000 clones, 70% to 80% of them appearing once. Sequencing was done on a sample of PBMCs. This chain links TRBV4-2 with TRBJ1-3, with a possible D match to TRBD1 (5 bases). This clonotype was obtained from a female donor in good health and CMV-seronegative. Here the CDR3 reads CASSQEGGSGNTIYF. The CDR3 DNA sequence: TGTGCCAGCAGCCAAGAGGGGGGCTCTGGAAACACCATATATTTT.